The clone carrying this T cell receptor beta chain appeared a few times. Its target is not known. cDNA was made from approximately 0.55 ug RNA using alpha and beta constant primers. Each of the alpha and beta chains got its own library through chain-specific third strand synthesis with indices. TCRdb reanalysed the 5' RACE reads using MiXCR and keeps one entry per CDR3 protein. The table has 10,000 to 15,000 distinct CDR3 sequences, about a tenth seen once. Trimming cost V 5 bases and J 6 bases; bases outside gene matches: 9. The CDR3 is made up of 16 amino acids. Germline lookup yields CDR1 SGHVS and CDR2 FQNEAQ. The data are from a study of HIV-infected patients and healthy controls. No cell fractionation was done, so the repertoire covers all unsorted peripheral blood T cells. Study findings and constraints: Compared with healthy controls, HIV-infected patients showed less CDR3 sharing between individuals.

The chain is built from TRBV7-8 and TRBJ2-1; TRBD2 matches at 11 bases. The sample taken for sequencing was blood. This clonotype was obtained from an adult in good health. CDR3 in amino acids: CASSPDSGRAGNEQFF. The CDR3 bases are TGTGCCAGCAGCCCAGATAGCGGGAGGGCTGGCAATGAGCAGTTCTTC.